This TCR beta chain derives from a study of blood T cell repertoires in COVID-19 (dated by TCRdb to the early 2020s). For the wider study: The collaborator samples originated in the United States, Italy and Spain and spanned the acute and convalescent phases of COVID-19. The prospective study material was composed of cDNA or gDNA derived from T cells, B-cell-depleted T cells, or PBMCs. The dataset comprised deeply sampled blood TCRbeta repertoires from subjects exposed to, actively infected with, or recovered from COVID-19. The sample metadata nearly always contained a de-identified subject ID, COVID-19 status, age in years and sex. The repertoires were released in a freely available public database intended as a resource for research on the immune response to SARS-CoV-2. Samples were obtained from the ongoing ImmuneRACE study (first 160 participants) and from 1,200 or so subjects provided by 6 global collaborators. Where available, HLA class I and class II types were obtained from metadata supplied by the sample provider rather than from assay-based typing. The paper as a whole reports these results and caveats: The quantity of clinical and demographic metadata differed by source and by participant and was supplied without curation.

In the case of this clone: The antigen this receptor binds is unknown. No base qualities exist here, and no much larger clone lies one base off it.

Collaborating institutions collected whole blood in K2EDTA tubes following their own protocols. For TCRbeta analysis, collaborator samples were shipped as frozen whole blood, as isolated PBMCs, or as DNA extracted from either sample type. The germline ends are 15 bases apart after V is trimmed by 6 bases and J by 6 bases. CDR3 length: 13 amino acids, cysteine to phenylalanine. Left in the record is the CDR3 DNA by itself, 39 bases read in frame from the first base. CDR1 MNHEY and CDR2 SMNVEV were looked up in the germline V gene (reference sequence). The immunoSEQ Assay, a bias-controlled multiplex PCR, was used to amplify TCRbeta CDR3 regions from genomic DNA. As for how the authors treated the data: The number of nucleated cells in each sample was estimated from the amplification of reference gene primers within the assay. Sequence reads were collapsed and filtered to measure the absolute abundance of every unique TCRbeta CDR3 rearrangement. Productive Simpson clonality was computed per sample as the square root of Simpson's diversity index over productive rearrangements. Held by TCRdb, this immuneACCESS table contains in-frame sequences only and omits some clones. Under half of the omission traces to an unresolved V gene where checked; the cause of the rest is unknown. The V and J calls and clone size were taken over from that table, and D and trimming were inferred from the DNA. The table for this sample lists about 94,000 clones; 80% to 90% of them were counted only once. Approximately 7.4% of the sample lies in the top ten.

The sequence links TRBV27 to TRBJ2-7; D gene: possibly TRBD2, on 6 matching bases. The specimen was peripheral blood. This sequence originates from a human donor with acute or convalescent COVID-19. The donor label of this sample is uncertain. The CDR3 region reads CASRRDGGSEQYF. The nucleotide sequence is TGTGCCAGCAGGCGGGACGGAGGGTCCGAGCAGTACTTC.